This T cell receptor (beta chain) was found in a study of cytomegalovirus exposure and HLA in healthy donors. Study-wide points: In an earlier analysis, most TCR beta V segments were productive about 87% or about 30% of the time.

In its sample, this clone was seen a few times. Its antigen is currently unknown. 13 Jbeta primers and 60 Vbeta primers were used for the PCR. The assay was immunoSEQ multiplex PCR, and TCRdb's table has in-frame clones only and misses some. The sample consists of more than 110,000 clones, around 10% of them appearing once. CDR3 length: 11 amino acids. Germline V gives CDR1 SGHDT, CDR2 YYEEEE. Trimming left V 2 bases short and J 7 bases short, with 7 bases between. The chain joins TRBV5-6 to TRBJ2-7, with D unclear. This receptor was obtained from a man aged 50 to 59 in good health and CMV-seronegative. What was sequenced was PBMCs. The CDR3, as DNA: TGTGCCAGCAGCTTTGGTACAGAGCAGTACTTC. The encoded protein is CASSFGTEQYF.